Shown below are 18 T cell receptor beta chains from a single sample sequenced in a study of radiotherapy plus CTLA-4 blockade in lung cancer. Only in-frame clones appear in the TCRdb table, and some are missing; sequencing was by immunoSEQ multiplex PCR. The repertoire holds tens of thousands of clones, with about 80% as singletons. The sequencing used peripheral blood, collected from a patient treated with radiotherapy plus ipilimumab. The source is a human donor with non-small cell lung cancer who had stable disease on radiotherapy plus ipilimumab.

This sequence joins TRBV19 and TRBJ2-3, with TRBD2 as a possible D gene (6 bases). The germline V gene has CDR1 LNHDA and CDR2 SQIVND (reference sequence). This CDR3 is 16 amino acids long. With 6 bases removed from V and 1 base from J, the gap between germline ends came to 17 bases. Here the CDR3 reads CASRPADKRGTDTQYF. The CDR3 DNA follows: TGTGCCAGTAGACCGGCCGATAAGCGGGGCACAGATACGCAGTATTTT.

This sequence joins TRBV27 and TRBJ1-6; D not resolved. V dropped 7 bases and J dropped 10 bases, with 20 bases sitting between them. CDR3 length equals 15 residues. Germline CDR1 and CDR2: MNHEY and SMNVEV (reference sequence). CDR3 loop: CASTFYPRGESPLHF. The CDR3 nucleotides read TGTGCCAGCACTTTTTATCCTCGCGGGGAATCACCCCTCCACTTT.

The chain combines TRBV7-8 with TRBJ1-5; the D gene is possibly TRBD1 (5 bases). This CDR3 is built from 16 residues. Germline V CDR1 and CDR2: SGHVS, FQNEAQ. V lost 8 bases and J 0 bases, leaving 17 bases between the germline ends. The CDR3 sequence: CASPSWDVDSNQPQHF. Here the CDR3 DNA reads TGTGCCAGCCCGTCGTGGGACGTAGATAGCAATCAGCCCCAGCATTTT. The complete variable domain, with remaining parts taken from reference TRBV7-8 and TRBJ1-5, reads GAGVSQSPRYKVAKRGQDVALRCDPISGHVSLFWYQQALGQGPEFLTYFQNEAQLDKSGLPSDRFFAERPEGSVSTLKIQRTQQEDSAVYLCASPSWDVDSNQPQHFGDGTRLSIL.

This clone was recorded only once. The chain links TRBV5-6 to TRBJ2-3; possible D gene TRBD1, 5 bases. CDR1 SGHDT and CDR2 YYEEEE come from the germline V gene. The CDR3 spans 14 residues. Trimming removed 1 base from V and 1 base from J, with 7 bases in between. Here the CDR3 reads CASSLLRGTDTQYF. The CDR3 DNA sequence: TGTGCCAGCAGCTTGCTCAGGGGCACAGATACGCAGTATTTT.

The rearrangement uses TRBV9 and TRBJ2-2; D may correspond to TRBD1 or TRBD2 (5 bases each). Per germline, CDR1 SGDLS and CDR2 YYNGEE. CDR3 length: 13 residues. Trimming removed 5 bases from V and 1 base from J, with 6 bases in between. CDR3 nucleotides: TGTGCCAGCAGGAGGGGGAACACCGGGGAGCTGTTTTTT. It translates to CASRRGNTGELFF.

The gene calls are TRBV10-1 and TRBJ1-2; unclear D gene. Per germline, CDR1 WNHNN and CDR2 SYGVQD (reference sequence). V was pared by 3 bases and J by 8 bases, with 13 bases between. This CDR3 has 13 residues. The CDR3 nucleotides are TGCGCCAGCAGTGAACAGTTAAATGAGGGCTACACCTTC. Translated, it gives CASSEQLNEGYTF.

Relative to its sample, this clone is medium-sized (0.01 to 0.1%). V usage is TRBV27 and J usage is TRBJ1-3, with D perhaps matching TRBD1 (5 bases). The V gene's germline CDR1 is MNHEY and CDR2 SMNVEV (reference sequence). Trimming pared 3 bases from V and 2 bases from J, leaving 11 bases between. The CDR3 runs 15 residues. The CDR3 nucleotides are TGTGCCAGCAGTTTGCGGGGGGTGACTGGAAACACCATATATTTT. It specifies CASSLRGVTGNTIYF.

This chain connects TRBV5-6 to TRBJ2-7; D is uncertain. Germline CDR1 reads SGHDT; CDR2 reads YYEEEE. V lost 5 bases to trimming and J lost 4 bases, with 13 bases between them. The length of the CDR3 is 13 residues. The CDR3 sequence is CASRDPLGYEQYF. CDR3 sequence (DNA): TGTGCCAGCAGGGACCCCTTGGGGTACGAGCAGTACTTC.

The chain couples TRBV7-8 to TRBJ2-1; TRBD2 agrees at 8 bases. Trimming cost V 2 bases and J 5 bases; bases outside gene matches: 8. CDR1 and CDR2 (germline): SGHVS, FQNEAQ. This CDR3 is built from 16 residues. CDR3 sequence (DNA): TGTGCCAGCAGCTTATTAGCGGGGAGGGGCCACAATGAGCAGTTCTTC. Its protein is CASSLLAGRGHNEQFF.

This chain joins TRBV25-1 and TRBJ1-1; 9 bases are a match to TRBD1. After removal of 7 bases from V and 1 base from J, the junction contained 1 base not matched to a gene. This CDR3 is 13 amino acids long. Germline CDR1 and CDR2: MGHDK and SYGVNS. DNA of the CDR3: TGTGCCAGCATGGGACAGGGGAACACTGAAGCTTTCTTT. Translation: CASMGQGNTEAFF. The full variable domain, rest sourced from reference TRBV25-1 and TRBJ1-1, is EADIYQTPRYLVIGTGKKITLECSQTMGHDKMYWYQQDPGMELHLIHYSYGVNSTEKGDLSSESTVSRIRTEHFPLTLESARPSHTSQYLCASMGQGNTEAFFGQGTRLTVV.

The chain couples TRBV19 to TRBJ2-6; 8 bases agree with TRBD1. V dropped 7 bases and J dropped 2; count of bases not matched to a gene: 13. The CDR3 totals 18 residues. The germline V gene has CDR1 LNHDA and CDR2 SQIVND (reference sequence). CDR3 in amino acids: CASKGTGTGVPGANVLTF. CDR3 DNA: TGTGCCAGTAAGGGGACCGGGACAGGTGTTCCTGGGGCCAACGTCCTGACTTTC.

The chain links TRBV6-4 to TRBJ1-1; D gene uncertain. This CDR3 has 13 residues. V shed 6 bases and J shed 1 base, with 9 bases lying between them. The V gene's germline CDR1 is MRHNA and CDR2 SNTAGT. The CDR3 protein is CASRRTGNTEAFF. CDR3 in DNA: TGTGCCAGCAGACGGACGGGGAACACTGAAGCTTTCTTT.

The chain recombines TRBV6-5 with TRBJ1-4, with TRBD1 identical over 8 bases. This CDR3 has 15 residues. CDR1 and CDR2 from the germline V gene are MNHEY and SVGAGI. Trimming took 2 bases from V and 10 from J; bases not matched to a gene: 9. The CDR3 spells CASSYENRGVGKLFF. CDR3 bases: TGTGCCAGCAGTTACGAGAACAGGGGGGTTGGAAAACTGTTTTTT.

This chain joins TRBV27 and TRBJ1-3; the D gene is possibly TRBD1 (5 bases). This CDR3 region has 18 residues. The V end lost 5 bases, the J end lost 1 base, and 21 bases lay between the germline ends. The germline V gene has CDR1 MNHEY and CDR2 SMNVEV (reference sequence). As DNA, the CDR3 is TGTGCCAGCAGTCCCCGACCCCCAAGGGAGGGGTCTGGAAACACCATATATTTT. Translating gives CASSPRPPREGSGNTIYF.

This clone was seen more than once but under ten times. The V gene is TRBV28, the J gene TRBJ1-1; no clear D gene. The V gene lost 2 bases and the J gene lost 3 bases, with 13 bases spanning the gap. Germline-derived CDR1 and CDR2 are MDHEN and SYDVKM. This CDR3 contains 15 residues. CDR3 in amino acids: CASSLGTALYTEAFF. For the CDR3, the DNA is TGTGCCAGCAGTTTAGGTACAGCTCTCTACACTGAAGCTTTCTTT.

The chain employs TRBV2 and TRBJ2-7; D is perhaps TRBD2 (6 bases). Germline CDR1 and CDR2: SNHLY and FYNNEI. Trimming left V 4 bases short and J 7 bases short, with 17 bases between. CDR3 size: 14 residues. DNA of the CDR3: TGTGCCAGCAGTGCCACCCTAGCGTTGGTAGAGCAGTACGTC. It encodes CASSATLALVEQYV.

J is TRBJ2-7 and V is TRBV7-9, with a possible D match to TRBD1 (6 bases). Germline CDR1 reads SEHNR; CDR2 reads FQNEAQ (reference sequence). V gave up 8 bases and J gave up 9 bases, with 20 bases separating them. The CDR3 consists of 13 residues. The CDR3 here is CASGSRQDARQYV. The DNA for the CDR3 is TGTGCCAGCGGTTCTCGACAGGACGCTCGGCAGTACGTC.

V is TRBV6-5 and J is TRBJ1-2; D is unclear. CDR3 size: 13 residues. Germline loops: CDR1 MNHEY, CDR2 SVGAGI. Trimming stripped 7 bases from V and 4 bases from J, with 13 bases between. CDR3 region: CASTTRELYGYTF. As DNA, the CDR3 is TGTGCCAGCACCACGAGGGAACTCTATGGCTACACCTTC.